The TCR beta chain described here comes from a study of shared clonotypes between healthy human individuals. As for the study in general: The study drew on a couple of women and three men aged 18 to 49 as donors. Three CD4 naive, three CD4 memory, two CD8 naive and one CD8 memory plate were used per donor. Study results and caveats: Sequencing depth was expected to influence donor clonotype sharing.

At a deep level, the assay was run. The data were produced by immunoSEQ multiplex PCR, yet TCRdb's version contains in-frame clones alone and is incomplete. The sample includes around 980,000 clones, approximately 78% of them seen just once. On this clone itself: Its antigen is currently unknown.

The CDR3 extends over 14 amino acids. Germline V gene data show CDR1 as GTSNPN and CDR2 as SVGIG (reference sequence). The germline V and J ends were trimmed by 2 bases and 5 bases, with 13 bases remaining between them. The origin of this receptor is a man aged 18-30 years in good health. Some clones in this sample may be carry-over from other donors' samples. Sequencing was performed on memory CD4+ T cells from PBMCs. Subset denoted: CD45RA-negative fraction. The rearrangement links TRBV30 to TRBJ1-5; possible D gene TRBD1, 5 bases. The CDR3 nucleotides are TGTGCCTGGAGTCAGTTGGGGCGCGATCAGCCCCAGCATTTT. It specifies CAWSQLGRDQPQHF.